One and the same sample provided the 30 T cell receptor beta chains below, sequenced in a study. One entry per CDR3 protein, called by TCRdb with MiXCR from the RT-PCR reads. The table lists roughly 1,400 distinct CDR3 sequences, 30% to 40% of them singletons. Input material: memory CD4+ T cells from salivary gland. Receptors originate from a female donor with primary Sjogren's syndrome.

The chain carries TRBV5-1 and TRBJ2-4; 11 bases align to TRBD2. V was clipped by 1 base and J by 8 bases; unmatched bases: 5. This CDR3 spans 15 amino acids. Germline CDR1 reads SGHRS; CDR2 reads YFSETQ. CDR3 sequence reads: CASSLNSGGVDIQYF. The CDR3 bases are TGCGCCAGCAGCTTGAATAGCGGGGGGGTTGACATTCAGTACTTC.

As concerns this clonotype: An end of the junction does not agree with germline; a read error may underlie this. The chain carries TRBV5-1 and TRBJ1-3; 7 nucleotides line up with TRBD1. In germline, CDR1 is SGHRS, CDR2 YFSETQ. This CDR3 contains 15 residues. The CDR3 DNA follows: TGCGCCAACAGCAGGGGGGCAGGAGCTGGGAACACCATATATTTT. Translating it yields CANSRGAGAGNTIYF.

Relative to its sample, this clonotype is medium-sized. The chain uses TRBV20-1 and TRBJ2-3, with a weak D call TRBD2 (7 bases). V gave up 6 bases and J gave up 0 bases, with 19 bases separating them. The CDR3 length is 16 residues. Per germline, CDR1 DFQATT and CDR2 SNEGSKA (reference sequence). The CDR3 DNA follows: TGCAGTGCCCCGATAGGGGGGGGGTCTAGCACAGATACGCAGTATTTT. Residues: CSAPIGGGSSTDTQYF.

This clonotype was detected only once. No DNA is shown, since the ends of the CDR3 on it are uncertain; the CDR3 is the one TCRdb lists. CDR3 residues: CASSFYICSAMTSGGFTDTQYF. The rearrangement links TRBV5-6 to TRBJ2-3; no DNA check was done on the table's D call, TRBD2. The V gene's germline CDR1 is SGHDT and CDR2 YYEEEE. The CDR3 has 22 amino acids, counting both end residues.

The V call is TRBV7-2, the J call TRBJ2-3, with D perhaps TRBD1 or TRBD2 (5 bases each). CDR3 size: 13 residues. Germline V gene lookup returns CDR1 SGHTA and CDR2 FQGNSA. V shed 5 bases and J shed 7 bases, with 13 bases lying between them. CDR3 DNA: TGTGCCAGCAGCCCCGAGGGGCGGAATACGCAGTATTTT. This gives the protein CASSPEGRNTQYF.

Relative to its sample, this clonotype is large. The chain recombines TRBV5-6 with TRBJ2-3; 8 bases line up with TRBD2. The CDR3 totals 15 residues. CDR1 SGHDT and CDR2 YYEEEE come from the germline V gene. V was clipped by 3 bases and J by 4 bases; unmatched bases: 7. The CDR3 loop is CASSSNGLAADTQYF. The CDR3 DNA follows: TGTGCCAGCAGCTCCAACGGACTAGCTGCAGATACGCAGTATTTT.

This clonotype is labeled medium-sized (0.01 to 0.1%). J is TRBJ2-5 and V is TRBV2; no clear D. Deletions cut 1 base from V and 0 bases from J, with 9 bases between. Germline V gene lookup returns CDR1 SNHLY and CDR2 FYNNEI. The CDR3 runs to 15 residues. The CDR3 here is CASSEGWANQETQYF. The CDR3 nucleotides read TGTGCCAGCAGTGAAGGTTGGGCCAACCAAGAGACCCAGTACTTC.

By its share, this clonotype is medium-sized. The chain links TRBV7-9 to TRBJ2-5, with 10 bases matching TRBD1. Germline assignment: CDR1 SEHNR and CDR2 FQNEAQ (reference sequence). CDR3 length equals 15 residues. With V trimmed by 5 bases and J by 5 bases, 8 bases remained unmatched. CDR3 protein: CASSAPGQGRETQYF. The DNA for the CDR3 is TGTGCCAGCAGCGCTCCGGGACAGGGGAGGGAGACCCAGTACTTC.

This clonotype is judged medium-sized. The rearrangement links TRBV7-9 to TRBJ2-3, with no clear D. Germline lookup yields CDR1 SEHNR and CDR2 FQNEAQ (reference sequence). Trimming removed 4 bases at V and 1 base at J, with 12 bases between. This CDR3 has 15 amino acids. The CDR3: CASSWGNAGTDTQYF. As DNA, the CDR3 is TGTGCCAGCAGCTGGGGAAATGCTGGCACAGATACGCAGTATTTT. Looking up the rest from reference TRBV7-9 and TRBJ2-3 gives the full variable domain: DTGVSQNPRHKITKRGQNVTFRCDPISEHNRLYWYRQTLGQGPEFLTYFQNEAQLEKSRLLSDRFSAERPKGSFSTLEIQRTEQGDSAMYLCASSWGNAGTDTQYFGPGTRLTVL.

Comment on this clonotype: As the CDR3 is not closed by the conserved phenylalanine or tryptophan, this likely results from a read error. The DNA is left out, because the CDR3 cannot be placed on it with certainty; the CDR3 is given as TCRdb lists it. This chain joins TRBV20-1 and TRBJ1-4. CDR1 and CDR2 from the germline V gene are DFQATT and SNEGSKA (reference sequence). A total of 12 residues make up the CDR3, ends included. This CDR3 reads CSARRGPEKRVL.

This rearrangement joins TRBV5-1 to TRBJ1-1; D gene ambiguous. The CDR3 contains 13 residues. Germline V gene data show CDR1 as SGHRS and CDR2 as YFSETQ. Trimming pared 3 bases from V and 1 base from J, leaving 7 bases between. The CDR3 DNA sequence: TGCGCCAGCAGCTCGGCCCAGAACACTGAAGCTTTCTTT. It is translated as CASSSAQNTEAFF. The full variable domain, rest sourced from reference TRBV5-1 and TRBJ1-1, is KAGVTQTPRYLIKTRGQQVTLSCSPISGHRSVSWYQQTPGQGLQFLFEYFSETQRNKGNFPGRFSGRQFSNSRSEMNVSTLELGDSALYLCASSSAQNTEAFFGQGTRLTVV.

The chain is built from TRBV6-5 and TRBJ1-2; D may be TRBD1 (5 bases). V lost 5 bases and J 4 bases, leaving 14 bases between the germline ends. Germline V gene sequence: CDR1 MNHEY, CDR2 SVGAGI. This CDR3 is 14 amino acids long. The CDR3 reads CASSAPRDGYGYTF. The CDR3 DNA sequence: TGTGCCAGCAGTGCACCCCGGGACGGCTATGGCTACACCTTC.

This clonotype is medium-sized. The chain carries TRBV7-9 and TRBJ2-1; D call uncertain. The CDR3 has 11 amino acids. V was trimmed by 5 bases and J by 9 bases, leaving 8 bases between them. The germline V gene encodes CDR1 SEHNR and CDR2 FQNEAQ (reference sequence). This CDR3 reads CASSPSGEQFF. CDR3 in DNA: TGTGCCAGCAGCCCCTCCGGTGAGCAGTTCTTC.

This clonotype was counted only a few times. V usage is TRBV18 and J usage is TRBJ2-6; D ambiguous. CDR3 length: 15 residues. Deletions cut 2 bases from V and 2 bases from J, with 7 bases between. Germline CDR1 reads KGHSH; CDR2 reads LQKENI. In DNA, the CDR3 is TGTGCCAGCTCACCAGGGCTTGCTGGGGCCAACGTCCTGACTTTC. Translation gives CASSPGLAGANVLTF. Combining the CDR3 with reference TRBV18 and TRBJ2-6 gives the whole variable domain NAGVMQNPRHLVRRRGQEARLRCSPMKGHSHVYWYRQLPEEGLKFMVYLQKENIIDESGMPKERFSAEFPKEGPSILRIQQVVRGDSAAYFCASSPGLAGANVLTFGAGSRLTVL.

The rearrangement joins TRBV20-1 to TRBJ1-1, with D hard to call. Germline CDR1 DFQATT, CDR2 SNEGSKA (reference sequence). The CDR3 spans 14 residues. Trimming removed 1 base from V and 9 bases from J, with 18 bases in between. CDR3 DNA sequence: TGCAGTGCTAGAGTGGGTGCCCTTACCCCGCAAGCTTTCTTT. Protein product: CSARVGALTPQAFF.

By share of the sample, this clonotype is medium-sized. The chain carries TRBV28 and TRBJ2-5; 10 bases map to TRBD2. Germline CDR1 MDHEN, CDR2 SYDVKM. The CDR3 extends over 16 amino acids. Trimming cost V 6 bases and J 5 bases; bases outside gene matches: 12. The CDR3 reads CASSPASSGGRETQYF. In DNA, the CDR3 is TGTGCCAGCAGCCCCGCTTCTAGCGGGGGTAGGGAGACCCAGTACTTC.

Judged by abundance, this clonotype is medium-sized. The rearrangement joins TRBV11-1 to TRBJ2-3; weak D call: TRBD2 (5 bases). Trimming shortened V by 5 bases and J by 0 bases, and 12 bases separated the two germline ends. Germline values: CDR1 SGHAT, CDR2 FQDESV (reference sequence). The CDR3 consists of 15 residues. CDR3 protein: CASSRGPTSTDTQYF. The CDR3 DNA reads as TGTGCCAGCAGCCGAGGGCCCACTAGCACAGATACGCAGTATTTT.

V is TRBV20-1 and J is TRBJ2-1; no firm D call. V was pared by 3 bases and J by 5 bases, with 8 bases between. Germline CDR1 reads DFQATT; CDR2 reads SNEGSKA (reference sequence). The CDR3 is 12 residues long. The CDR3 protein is CSASQAHNEQFF. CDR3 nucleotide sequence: TGCAGTGCTAGTCAAGCGCACAATGAGCAGTTCTTC.

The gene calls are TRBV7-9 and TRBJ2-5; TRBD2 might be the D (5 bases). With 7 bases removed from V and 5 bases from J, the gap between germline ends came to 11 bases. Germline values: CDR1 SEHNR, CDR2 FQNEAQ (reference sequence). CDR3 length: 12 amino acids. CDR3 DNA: TGTGCCAGCAACCGGGGTAGGGAGACCCAGTACTTC. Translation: CASNRGRETQYF.

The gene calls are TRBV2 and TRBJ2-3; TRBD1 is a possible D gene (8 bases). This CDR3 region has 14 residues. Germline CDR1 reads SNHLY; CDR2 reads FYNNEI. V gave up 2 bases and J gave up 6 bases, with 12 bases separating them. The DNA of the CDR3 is TGTGCCAGCAGTGAATTACAGGGGGGGGATACGCAGTATTTT. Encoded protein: CASSELQGGDTQYF. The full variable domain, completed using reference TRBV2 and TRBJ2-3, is EPEVTQTPSHQVTQMGQEVILRCVPISNHLYFYWYRQILGQKVEFLVSFYNNEISEKSEIFDDQFSVERPDGSNFTLKIRSTKLEDSAMYFCASSELQGGDTQYFGPGTRLTVL.

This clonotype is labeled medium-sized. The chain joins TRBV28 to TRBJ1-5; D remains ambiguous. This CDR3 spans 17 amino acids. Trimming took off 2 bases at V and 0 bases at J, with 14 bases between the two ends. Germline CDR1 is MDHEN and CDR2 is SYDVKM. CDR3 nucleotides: TGTGCCAGCAGTTTACCCCCGAGGGTCCGTAGCAATCAGCCCCAGCATTTT. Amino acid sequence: CASSLPPRVRSNQPQHF.

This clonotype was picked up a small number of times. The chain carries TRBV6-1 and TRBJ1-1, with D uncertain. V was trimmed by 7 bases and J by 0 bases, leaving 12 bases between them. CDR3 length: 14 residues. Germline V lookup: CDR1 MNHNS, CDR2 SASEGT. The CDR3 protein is CASTHDTMNTEAFF. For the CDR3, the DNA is TGTGCCAGCACCCATGATACCATGAACACTGAAGCTTTCTTT.

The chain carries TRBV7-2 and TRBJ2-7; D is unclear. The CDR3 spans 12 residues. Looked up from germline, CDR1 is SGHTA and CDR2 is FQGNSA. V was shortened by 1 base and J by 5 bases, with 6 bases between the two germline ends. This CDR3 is CASSLGVHEQYF. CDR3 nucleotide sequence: TGTGCCAGCAGCTTAGGGGTCCACGAGCAGTACTTC.

The CDR3 region is CASSFLAGGSDTQYF. The CDR3 nucleotides read TGCGCCAGCAGCTTCCTCGCGGGGGGGTCAGATACGCAGTATTTT. The rearrangement joins TRBV5-1 to TRBJ2-3; TRBD2 agrees at 9 bases. V lost 2 bases, J lost 4 bases, and 5 bases stayed unmatched. This CDR3 is 15 amino acids long. Germline V gene lookup returns CDR1 SGHRS and CDR2 YFSETQ.

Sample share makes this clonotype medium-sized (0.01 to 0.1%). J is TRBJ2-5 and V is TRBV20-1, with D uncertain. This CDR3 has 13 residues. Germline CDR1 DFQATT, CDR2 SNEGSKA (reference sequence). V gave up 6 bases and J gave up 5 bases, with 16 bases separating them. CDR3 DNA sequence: TGCAGTGCCCTAGGGTCGGGTACGGAGACCCAGTACTTC. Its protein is CSALGSGTETQYF.

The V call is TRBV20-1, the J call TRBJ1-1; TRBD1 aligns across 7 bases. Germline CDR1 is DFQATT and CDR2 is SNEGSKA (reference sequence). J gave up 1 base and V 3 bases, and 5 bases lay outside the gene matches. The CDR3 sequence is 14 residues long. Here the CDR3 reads CSASRDSRNTEAFF. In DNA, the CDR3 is TGCAGTGCTAGCCGGGACAGCCGGAACACTGAAGCTTTCTTT.

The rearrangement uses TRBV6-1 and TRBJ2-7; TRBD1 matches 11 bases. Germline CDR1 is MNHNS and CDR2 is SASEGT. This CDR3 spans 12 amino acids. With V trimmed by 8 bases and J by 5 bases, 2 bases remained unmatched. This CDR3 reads CASRTGGNEQYF. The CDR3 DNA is TGTGCCAGCCGGACAGGGGGCAACGAGCAGTACTTC.

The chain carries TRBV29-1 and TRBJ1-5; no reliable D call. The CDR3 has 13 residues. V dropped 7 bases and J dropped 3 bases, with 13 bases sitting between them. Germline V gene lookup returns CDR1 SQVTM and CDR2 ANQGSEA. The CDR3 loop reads CSAGETDNQPQHF. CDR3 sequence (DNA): TGCAGCGCTGGCGAGACCGACAATCAGCCCCAGCATTTT.

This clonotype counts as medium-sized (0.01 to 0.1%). This CDR3 reads CASSSDRAREQYF. In DNA form, the CDR3 reads TGTGCCAGCAGCTCGGACAGGGCCCGCGAGCAGTACTTC. The chain combines TRBV5-8 with TRBJ2-7; TRBD1 matches 8 bases. There are 13 residues in the CDR3. Unmatched junction bases numbered 5, after V lost 3 bases and J lost 6 bases. Per the germline V gene, CDR1 is SGHTS and CDR2 is YDEGEE.

The CDR3 region has the DNA TGTGCCAGCAGAATAGCGGGGGGGCTTATCGGGGAGCTGTTTTTT. Residues: CASRIAGGLIGELFF. The rearrangement uses TRBV12-3 or TRBV12-4 and TRBJ2-2; 11 bases align to TRBD2. The CDR3 has 15 amino acids. The V and J ends lost 6 bases and 7 bases, in that order; junction bases with no gene match: 7.